The T cell receptor beta chain described here comes from a study of cytomegalovirus exposure and HLA in healthy donors. The study's findings and limits: Later work showed greater clonal expansion in HLA-associated TCR beta chains than in equally common others.

Details on this clone: Its antigen is not identified.

This CDR3 spans 16 amino acids. With 0 bases removed from V and 1 base from J, the gap between germline ends came to 12 bases. CDR1 MNHEY and CDR2 SVGAGI come from the germline V gene. The PCR ran on 60 Vbeta and 13 Jbeta primers. Assay: immunoSEQ multiplex PCR; the TCRdb copy retains only in-frame clones and omits some. This table has some 160,000 clones, around three quarters appearing once. The chain employs TRBV6-5 and TRBJ1-1, with D maybe TRBD1 (5 bases). The TCR sequence derives from a woman aged 25-40 years in good health and CMV-seronegative. Input material: PBMCs. CDR3 DNA sequence: TGTGCCAGCAGTTACTCGATCAGGGAGGGGAACACTGAAGCTTTCTTT. This gives the protein CASSYSIREGNTEAFF.